Listed below are T cell receptor beta chains from one sample, sequenced in a study of T cells in Graves' hyperthyroidism and ophthalmopathy. TCRdb called the multiplex PCR reads again in MiXCR, with one record for every CDR3 protein. The sample holds 85,000 to 110,000 distinct CDR3 sequences; approximately 50% are singletons and the top ten take roughly 24%. Input material: blood. The receptors were sampled from a man in his forties or fifties with Graves' hyperthyroidism. CDR3s include the opening cysteine and the closing phenylalanine or tryptophan. A D gene is named only where the DNA matches it firmly. Where a row states a size, it is once, few, many or the class of an expanded clone; other rows omit it.

v_gene: TRBV10-3; j_gene: TRBJ1-2; abundance: NA; d_gene: TRBD1; CDR3nt: TGTGCCATCAGAGACAAGGGGGCCCTAAACTATGGCTACACCTTC; CDR3aa: CAIRDKGALNYGYTF
v_gene: TRBV5-1; j_gene: TRBJ2-7; abundance: many; d_gene: TRBD2; CDR3nt: TGCGCCAGCAGCTGGGGACTAACCGAGCAGTACTTC; CDR3aa: CASSWGLTEQYF
v_gene: TRBV7-3; j_gene: TRBJ1-6; abundance: NA; d_gene: NA; CDR3nt: TGTGCCAGCAGCCAACAGAGCCTTTCAAATTCACCCCTCCACTTT; CDR3aa: CASSQQSLSNSPLHF
v_gene: TRBV4-1; j_gene: TRBJ2-1; abundance: many; d_gene: NA; CDR3nt: TGCGCCAGCAGCCGGACAGCAGGGTCCTACAATGAGCAGTTCTTC; CDR3aa: CASSRTAGSYNEQFF
v_gene: TRBV19; j_gene: TRBJ1-3; abundance: NA; d_gene: NA; CDR3nt: TGTGCCAGTAGCCGGTCCTTCACTGGAAACACCATATATTTT; CDR3aa: CASSRSFTGNTIYF
v_gene: TRBV2; j_gene: TRBJ1-6; abundance: NA; d_gene: TRBD1; CDR3nt: TGTGCCAGCAGCGACCGGGACAGCAGACATTCACCCCTCCACTTT; CDR3aa: CASSDRDSRHSPLHF
v_gene: TRBV5-4; j_gene: TRBJ2-7; abundance: many; d_gene: TRBD1; CDR3nt: TGTGCCAGCAGCGTACCGGGACAGGGGGCGATCTACGAGCAGTACTTC; CDR3aa: CASSVPGQGAIYEQYF
v_gene: TRBV6-1; j_gene: TRBJ2-4; abundance: NA; d_gene: TRBD2; CDR3nt: TGTGCCAGCAGTGAAAGCGGGGGGGTACCTTGGTACTTC; CDR3aa: CASSESGGVPWYF
v_gene: TRBV19; j_gene: TRBJ2-1; abundance: many; d_gene: TRBD2; CDR3nt: TGTGCCAGTAGTATCGGGGGGGCGGGGGCCTACAATGAGCAGTTCTTC; CDR3aa: CASSIGGAGAYNEQFF
v_gene: TRBV7-9; j_gene: TRBJ2-3; abundance: NA; d_gene: TRBD1; CDR3nt: TGTGCCTGCAGCTTAGTAGGGCAGGGGGTCGATACGCGGTATTTT; CDR3aa: CACSLVGQGVDTRYF
v_gene: TRBV24-1; j_gene: TRBJ2-2; abundance: many; d_gene: TRBD2; CDR3nt: TGTGCCACCAGTGATTTTGGGACTAGCGGGTGGGCCGCGAACACCGGGGAGCTGTTTTTT; CDR3aa: CATSDFGTSGWAANTGELFF
v_gene: TRBV5-5; j_gene: TRBJ2-4; abundance: many; d_gene: NA; CDR3nt: TGTGCCAGCAGCGGAACAGATACCCAAAACATTCAGTACTTC; CDR3aa: CASSGTDTQNIQYF
v_gene: TRBV12-3/TRBV12-4; j_gene: TRBJ1-1; abundance: many; d_gene: NA; CDR3nt: TGTGCCAGCGGCCCAGGGAGTCCCACTGAAGCTTTCTTT; CDR3aa: CASGPGSPTEAFF
v_gene: TRBV2; j_gene: TRBJ2-7; abundance: many; d_gene: NA; CDR3nt: TGTGCCAGCAGTCCCTTTGGGCAGGCGATCGAGCAGTACTTC; CDR3aa: CASSPFGQAIEQYF
v_gene: TRBV5-1; j_gene: TRBJ1-4; abundance: many; d_gene: NA; CDR3nt: TGCGCCAGCAGCTTTGGGGGAGCTAATGAAAAACTGTTTTTT; CDR3aa: CASSFGGANEKLFF
v_gene: TRBV15; j_gene: TRBJ1-2; abundance: NA; d_gene: NA; CDR3nt: TGTGCCACCAGCAGAGTACGCTATGGCTACACCTTC; CDR3aa: CATSRVRYGYTF
v_gene: TRBV2; j_gene: TRBJ2-7; abundance: many; d_gene: NA; CDR3nt: TGTGCCAGCAGGCTCCCGGGACGGATTTACGAGCAGTACTTC; CDR3aa: CASRLPGRIYEQYF
v_gene: TRBV20-1; j_gene: TRBJ2-7; abundance: NA; d_gene: TRBD1; CDR3nt: TGCAGTGCAGGGGGACAGGTCCCCTACGAGCAGTACTTC; CDR3aa: CSAGGQVPYEQYF
v_gene: TRBV27; j_gene: TRBJ2-1; abundance: few; d_gene: NA; CDR3nt: TGTGCCAGCAGTTTATTCGGACTGAACAATGAGCAGTTCTTC; CDR3aa: CASSLFGLNNEQFF
v_gene: TRBV29-1; j_gene: TRBJ1-1; abundance: NA; d_gene: NA; CDR3nt: TGCAGCGCTCTGTCAGGGAACACGGAAGCTTTCTTT; CDR3aa: CSALSGNTEAFF
v_gene: TRBV5-6; j_gene: TRBJ1-2; abundance: many; d_gene: NA; CDR3nt: TGTGCCAGCAGCCGGCCCTACCAGGGTCATGGCTACACCTTC; CDR3aa: CASSRPYQGHGYTF
v_gene: TRBV15; j_gene: TRBJ2-5; abundance: NA; d_gene: NA; CDR3nt: TGTGCCACCAGCAGAGGCATCAGGGGAGGGCGAGAGACCCAGTACTTC; CDR3aa: CATSRGIRGGRETQYF
v_gene: TRBV29-1; j_gene: TRBJ2-7; abundance: NA; d_gene: TRBD1; CDR3nt: TGTGCCAGTAGCCGACAGGGGTCCTACGAGCAGTACTTC; CDR3aa: CASSRQGSYEQYF
v_gene: TRBV28; j_gene: TRBJ2-7; abundance: NA; d_gene: TRBD1; CDR3nt: TGTGCCAGCGACGATGGCGAGGGGACAGTCTTGAGCTCCTACGAGCAGTACTTC; CDR3aa: CASDDGEGTVLSSYEQYF
v_gene: TRBV9; j_gene: TRBJ1-2; abundance: NA; d_gene: NA; CDR3nt: TGTGCCAGCAGCCCTAGGGGTGACTATGGCTACACCTTC; CDR3aa: CASSPRGDYGYTF
v_gene: TRBV24-1; j_gene: TRBJ1-2; abundance: NA; d_gene: TRBD1; CDR3nt: TGTGCCACCAGTGAGGGGACAGGGAGGGGCTACACCTTC; CDR3aa: CATSEGTGRGYTF
v_gene: TRBV5-4; j_gene: TRBJ2-3; abundance: NA; d_gene: NA; CDR3nt: TGTGCCAGCAGCTTGGGGCAAGGTACGCAGTATTTT; CDR3aa: CASSLGQGTQYF
v_gene: TRBV15; j_gene: TRBJ2-3; abundance: many; d_gene: NA; CDR3nt: TGTGCCAGTAGCGGAGGGAGCACAGATACGCAGTATTTT; CDR3aa: CASSGGSTDTQYF
v_gene: TRBV7-9; j_gene: TRBJ1-2; abundance: many; d_gene: NA; CDR3nt: TGTGCCAGCAGCTTATCCGGGGAGGAAGGCTACACCTTC; CDR3aa: CASSLSGEEGYTF
v_gene: TRBV12-3/TRBV12-4; j_gene: TRBJ1-1; abundance: many; d_gene: NA; CDR3nt: TGTGCCAGCAGCCCTGCCCTGGGGGCCACTGAAGCTTTCTTT; CDR3aa: CASSPALGATEAFF
v_gene: TRBV12-3/TRBV12-4; j_gene: TRBJ1-2; abundance: many; d_gene: NA; CDR3nt: TGTGCCAGCAGTTTCGGATGGGTTGACGGCTACACCTTC; CDR3aa: CASSFGWVDGYTF
v_gene: TRBV11-3; j_gene: TRBJ2-7; abundance: many; d_gene: TRBD1; CDR3nt: TGTGCCAGCAGCCCGACAGGGCGCCCCCTCTACGAGCAGTACTTC; CDR3aa: CASSPTGRPLYEQYF
v_gene: TRBV5-5; j_gene: TRBJ1-4; abundance: many; d_gene: TRBD1; CDR3nt: TGTGCCAGCAGCCGACAGGGGCTAGAGGAAAAACTGTTTTTT; CDR3aa: CASSRQGLEEKLFF
v_gene: TRBV3-1; j_gene: TRBJ1-3; abundance: few; d_gene: NA; CDR3nt: TGTGCCAGCAGCCAAGACAGACGGCGGTTCTCTGGAAACACCATATATTTT; CDR3aa: CASSQDRRRFSGNTIYF
v_gene: TRBV6-1; j_gene: TRBJ2-6; abundance: NA; d_gene: NA; CDR3nt: TGTGCCAGCAGTGATTCCCAGGGAGCCAACGTCCTGACTTTC; CDR3aa: CASSDSQGANVLTF
v_gene: TRBV6-2/TRBV6-3; j_gene: TRBJ2-7; abundance: many; d_gene: NA; CDR3nt: TGTGCCAGCAGTTACACACAGGCCTCCTACGAGCAGTACTTC; CDR3aa: CASSYTQASYEQYF
v_gene: TRBV10-2; j_gene: TRBJ2-7; abundance: many; d_gene: NA; CDR3nt: TGCGCCAGCAGAGACCCTCAGGGACTCTACGAGCAGTACTTC; CDR3aa: CASRDPQGLYEQYF
v_gene: TRBV5-1; j_gene: TRBJ2-5; abundance: many; d_gene: TRBD2; CDR3nt: TGCGCCAGCAGTTTTCGCGGGAGGGCGGGAGAGACCCAGTACTTC; CDR3aa: CASSFRGRAGETQYF
v_gene: TRBV6-1; j_gene: TRBJ2-3; abundance: few; d_gene: NA; CDR3nt: TGTGCCAGCAGTGAAGCGCTTCTGTGGGGGACTGGCACAGATACGCAGTATTTT; CDR3aa: CASSEALLWGTGTDTQYF
v_gene: TRBV2; j_gene: TRBJ1-2; abundance: NA; d_gene: NA; CDR3nt: TGTGCCAGCAGTGGGAGGACAACAGCTAACTATGGCTACACCTTC; CDR3aa: CASSGRTTANYGYTF
v_gene: TRBV7-2; j_gene: TRBJ2-5; abundance: NA; d_gene: NA; CDR3nt: TGTGCCAGCAGCTTAGGGGCGCGGGAAGAGACCCAGTACTTC; CDR3aa: CASSLGAREETQYF
v_gene: TRBV9; j_gene: TRBJ2-2; abundance: few; d_gene: NA; CDR3nt: TGTGCCAGCGGGGGTCAGGCCGGGGAGCTGTTTTTT; CDR3aa: CASGGQAGELFF
v_gene: TRBV7-2; j_gene: TRBJ2-2; abundance: NA; d_gene: TRBD2; CDR3nt: TGTGCCAGCAGCTTACGACTGGCGGGGGGGCGGGCCGGGGAGCTGTTTTTT; CDR3aa: CASSLRLAGGRAGELFF
v_gene: TRBV7-2; j_gene: TRBJ2-1; abundance: many; d_gene: NA; CDR3nt: TGTGCCAGCAGCCAAGCGACGGTGAGGGGCAATGAGCAGTTCTTC; CDR3aa: CASSQATVRGNEQFF
v_gene: TRBV24-1; j_gene: TRBJ1-5; abundance: NA; d_gene: NA; CDR3nt: TGTGCCACCAGTGATTTAGCTAGCAATCAGCCCCAGCATTTT; CDR3aa: CATSDLASNQPQHF